These 18 T cell receptor beta chains were all obtained from the same sample, sequenced in a study of pediatric ulcerative colitis. Assay used: immunoSEQ multiplex PCR; TCRdb lists only in-frame clones, some missing. The repertoire holds tens of thousands of clones, with less than 85% as singletons. The sequencing input was blood. The source is a girl aged 5 to 17 with moderate ulcerative colitis.

The rearrangement links TRBV27 to TRBJ2-2, with D possibly matching TRBD1 (6 bases). This CDR3 contains 17 residues. CDR1 is MNHEY, CDR2 SMNVEV, per germline (reference sequence). Deletions cut 0 bases from V and 4 bases from J, with 15 bases between. The CDR3 sequence is CASSLSAEDRFTGELFF. The DNA for the CDR3 is TGTGCCAGCAGTTTATCCGCTGAGGACAGATTCACCGGGGAGCTGTTTTTT.

V and J are TRBV7-8 and TRBJ1-2; possible D gene TRBD1, 6 bases. The V end lost 5 bases, the J end lost 1 base, and 14 bases lay between the germline ends. Germline lookup yields CDR1 SGHVS and CDR2 FQNEAQ. There are 15 residues in the CDR3. The CDR3 sequence is CASSPDGQINYGYTF. CDR3 DNA sequence: TGTGCCAGCAGCCCAGACGGACAGATTAACTATGGCTACACCTTC.

V and J are TRBV27 and TRBJ2-7; 9 positions agree with TRBD1. The V segment lost 1 base and the J segment 1 base; nucleotides outside the gene matches: 2. The CDR3 runs 15 residues. Germline V lookup: CDR1 MNHEY, CDR2 SMNVEV (reference sequence). CDR3 in amino acids: CASSLFGTGSYEQYF. As DNA, the CDR3 is TGTGCCAGCAGTTTATTCGGGACAGGGTCCTACGAGCAGTACTTC.

This clone was counted a single time. The V call is TRBV5-4, the J call TRBJ2-7, with a weak D call TRBD2 (6 bases). V lost 1 base to trimming and J lost 6 bases, with 17 bases between them. This CDR3 is 15 amino acids long. From germline, CDR1 is SGHNT and CDR2 YYREEE (reference sequence). Written as DNA, the CDR3 is TGTGCCAGCAGCTTGTTAGGCGGGATCTACACCGAGCAGTACTTC. Translated: CASSLLGGIYTEQYF.

This rearrangement joins TRBV13 to TRBJ1-2; the match to TRBD1 covers 7 bases. The CDR3 loop spans 14 amino acids. Germline V gene lookup returns CDR1 PRHDT and CDR2 FYEKMQ (reference sequence). V shed 4 bases and J 6 bases; nucleotides not matched to a gene: 8. The CDR3 loop is CASSSRTGLHGYTF. CDR3 DNA sequence: TGTGCCAGCAGCTCTCGGACAGGACTCCATGGCTACACCTTC.

The chain employs TRBV5-1 and TRBJ2-3; either TRBD1 or TRBD2 may supply D (5 bases each). Germline V gene sequence: CDR1 SGHRS, CDR2 YFSETQ. Trimming removed 0 bases at V and 2 bases at J, with 16 bases between. The length of the CDR3 is 17 residues. CDR3 loop: CASSLEPTGTTTDTQYF. For the CDR3, the DNA is TGCGCCAGCAGCTTGGAACCTACCGGGACCACCACAGATACGCAGTATTTT.

This clone was recorded only once. V usage is TRBV11-2 and J usage is TRBJ2-7; the D gene is possibly TRBD2 (5 bases). The CDR3 loop spans 16 amino acids. Trimming pared 3 bases from V and 2 bases from J, leaving 17 bases between. Germline V gives CDR1 SGHAT, CDR2 FQNNGV. The CDR3 nucleotides are TGTGCCAGCAGCTTGAGGGTGGGAACAGACCCCTACGAGCAGTACTTC. Translation gives CASSLRVGTDPYEQYF.

The genes are TRBV9 and TRBJ1-2; D is perhaps TRBD1 (5 bases). Trimming cost V 4 bases and J 1 base, with 8 bases left between them. This CDR3 has 13 amino acids. Germline lookup yields CDR1 SGDLS and CDR2 YYNGEE. CDR3 amino acids: CASSFRDNYGYTF. Here the CDR3 DNA reads TGTGCCAGCAGCTTCAGGGATAACTATGGCTACACCTTC. Full variable domain (missing parts from reference TRBV9 and TRBJ1-2): DSGVTQTPKHLITATGQRVTLRCSPRSGDLSVYWYQQSLDQGLQFLIQYYNGEERAKGNILERFSAQQFPDLHSELNLSSLELGDSALYFCASSFRDNYGYTFGSGTRLTVV.

The chain is built from TRBV6-1 and TRBJ1-2; 9 nucleotides line up with TRBD1. V shed 3 bases and J 6 bases; nucleotides not matched to a gene: 8. Germline V lookup: CDR1 MNHNS, CDR2 SASEGT. The CDR3 has 15 residues. The DNA of the CDR3 is TGTGCCAGCAGTGACCGGGACAGGGTCTTTAATGGCTACACCTTC. This codes for CASSDRDRVFNGYTF.

This clone was found once. The rearrangement joins TRBV15 to TRBJ2-7, with 12 positions matching TRBD2. Germline lookup yields CDR1 LNHNV and CDR2 YYDKDF (reference sequence). J was trimmed by 2 bases and V by 1 base; bases with no gene match: 0. The CDR3 has 15 amino acids. The chain's CDR3 is CATSRGLAGAYEQYF. In DNA form, the CDR3 reads TGTGCCACCAGCAGAGGACTAGCGGGGGCCTACGAGCAGTACTTC.

The chain is built from TRBV6-5 and TRBJ1-1; D is perhaps TRBD1 (6 bases). CDR3 length: 16 residues. Germline values: CDR1 MNHEY, CDR2 SVGAGI. Trimming took off 4 bases at V and 9 bases at J, with 24 bases between the two ends. The CDR3 DNA reads as TGTGCCAGCAGTTTCGGGGTGTCGGGGGGCCCTCAGAAAGCTTTCTTT. This encodes CASSFGVSGGPQKAFF.

The chain has TRBV10-3 and TRBJ1-2; D uncertain. The CDR3 covers 12 residues. Deletions cut 8 bases from V and 2 bases from J, with 9 bases between. CDR1 ENHRY and CDR2 SYGVKD come from the germline V gene. The CDR3: CAIGQGNYGYTF. CDR3 bases: TGTGCCATCGGTCAAGGGAACTATGGCTACACCTTC.

V and J are TRBV2 and TRBJ1-1; TRBD1 aligns across 8 bases. CDR3 length: 17 amino acids. CDR1 is SNHLY and CDR2 is FYNNEI in the germline V gene. The V gene end was trimmed by 1 base and the J gene end by 1 base; junction bases not matched to a gene: 8. CDR3 coding DNA: TGTGCCAGCAGTGAAGGCAGGGGGCGCGGGCGGAACACTGAAGCTTTCTTT. Residues: CASSEGRGRGRNTEAFF.

The chain employs TRBV11-2 and TRBJ2-4, with D uncertain. Germline CDR1 and CDR2: SGHAT and FQNNGV. Trimming took off 1 base at V and 5 bases at J, with 6 bases between the two ends. The CDR3 totals 13 residues. The chain's CDR3 is CASSLARENIQYF. CDR3 in DNA: TGTGCCAGCAGCTTAGCCAGAGAAAACATTCAGTACTTC. Full variable domain (rest looked up from reference TRBV11-2 and TRBJ2-4): EAGVAQSPRYKIIEKRQSVAFWCNPISGHATLYWYQQILGQGPKLLIQFQNNGVVDDSQLPKDRFSAERLKGVDSTLKIQPAKLEDSAVYLCASSLARENIQYFGAGTRLSVL.

V is TRBV19 and J is TRBJ1-3, with 8 nucleotides matching TRBD1. Per the germline V gene, CDR1 is LNHDA and CDR2 is SQIVND (reference sequence). The length of the CDR3 is 14 residues. The V and J ends lost 5 bases and 2 bases, in that order; junction bases with no gene match: 2. The CDR3 loop is CASSSTGAGNTIYF. In nucleotides, the CDR3 is TGTGCCAGTAGTTCGACAGGGGCTGGAAACACCATATATTTT.

V and J are TRBV9 and TRBJ2-7; D is tentatively TRBD1 or TRBD2 (5 bases each). Trimming cost V 6 bases and J 1 base, with 14 bases left between them. This CDR3 region has 14 residues. Germline assignment: CDR1 SGDLS and CDR2 YYNGEE. In DNA, the CDR3 is TGTGCCAGCACCCTCGGGGACGCTTCCTACGAGCAGTACTTC. Its translation: CASTLGDASYEQYF.

This clone showed up just once. This rearrangement joins TRBV5-6 to TRBJ1-1; possibly TRBD1 for D (5 bases). Looked up from germline, CDR1 is SGHDT and CDR2 is YYEEEE. Trimming left V 4 bases short and J 7 bases short, with 14 bases between. CDR3 length: 13 residues. In DNA, the CDR3 is TGTGCCAGCAGCCCGCCAGGGATAGGTGAAGCTTTCTTT. Translated: CASSPPGIGEAFF.

This sequence joins TRBV6-5 and TRBJ1-5, with TRBD1 matching 7 bases. The J segment lost 6 bases and the V segment lost 2 bases, leaving 4 bases of the junction unmatched. Germline V gene data show CDR1 as MNHEY and CDR2 as SVGAGI. CDR3 size: 14 residues. Written as DNA, the CDR3 is TGTGCCAGCAGTTACAGGGGGCCGGGTCAGCCCCAGCATTTT. This translates into CASSYRGPGQPQHF.